This passage covers 9 T cell receptor beta chains from one sample sequenced in a study of blood T cell repertoires in COVID-19. Data came from immunoSEQ multiplex PCR; TCRdb stores just in-frame clones and leaves some out. In the table there are 210,000 or so clones, over 75% of which are singletons. Sequencing was done on a sample of peripheral blood. These receptors were taken from a human donor in a cohort sampled during active COVID-19.

The J gene is TRBJ1-3, the V gene TRBV6-6, with D uncertain. With 7 bases removed from V and 4 bases from J, the gap between germline ends came to 17 bases. CDR3 length: 15 amino acids. Per germline, CDR1 MNHNY and CDR2 SVGAGI (reference sequence). The CDR3 sequence is CASTAGEVWGNTIYF. DNA for the CDR3: TGTGCCAGCACCGCCGGGGAGGTGTGGGGAAACACCATATATTTT.

The chain is built from TRBV18 and TRBJ2-5; D not resolved. The germline V and J ends were trimmed by 3 bases and 5 bases, with 13 bases remaining between them. The CDR3 runs 14 residues. Germline V gives CDR1 KGHSH, CDR2 LQKENI. CDR3 bases: TGTGCCAGCTCACCTCCGAATTTTGAGGAGACCCAGTACTTC. Translating it yields CASSPPNFEETQYF.

This rearrangement joins TRBV30 to TRBJ2-2, with a weak D call TRBD1 (6 bases). This CDR3 comprises 13 residues. The V end was cut by 6 bases, the J end by 2 bases, with 10 bases between. Germline CDR1 and CDR2: GTSNPN and SVGIG (reference sequence). The DNA for the CDR3 is TGTGCCTGCCAGGGGTCCAACACCGGGGAGCTGTTTTTT. It translates to CACQGSNTGELFF.

This clone was observed a handful of times. V usage is TRBV15 and J usage is TRBJ2-3; D perhaps matches TRBD1 (6 bases). This CDR3 has 15 residues. Germline assignment: CDR1 LNHNV and CDR2 YYDKDF (reference sequence). V was clipped by 6 bases and J by 0 bases, with 13 bases between them. CDR3 sequence: CATSKDSWSTDTQYF. The CDR3, as DNA: TGTGCCACCAGTAAGGACAGTTGGAGCACAGATACGCAGTATTTT.

V usage is TRBV3-1 (or the pseudogene TRBV3-2) and J usage is TRBJ1-2; D is unresolved. The CDR3 runs to 12 residues. Germline-derived CDR1 and CDR2 are LGHDT and YNNKEL (reference sequence). The ends were cut back, 0 bases at V and 9 bases at J, with 8 bases in the middle. In DNA, the CDR3 is TGTGCCAGCAGCCAAGACGGGTATCGCTACACCTTC. The encoded protein is CASSQDGYRYTF.

The chain is built from TRBV6-4 and TRBJ1-4, with TRBD1 matching over 7 bases. The CDR3 spans 17 residues. Germline CDR1 reads MRHNA; CDR2 reads SNTAGT. Trimming removed 8 bases from V and 4 bases from J; junction bases left unmatched: 16. The DNA for the CDR3 is TGTGCCAGCCTAGACCTCAGTGGGACAGCTTTTAATGAAAAACTGTTTTTT. This sequence encodes CASLDLSGTAFNEKLFF.

The chain links TRBV28 to TRBJ2-3; D is undetermined. With 2 bases removed from V and 1 base from J, the gap between germline ends came to 10 bases. This CDR3 contains 15 residues. Germline CDR1 is MDHEN and CDR2 is SYDVKM. The CDR3 loop reads CASSLMADRTDTQYF. CDR3 nucleotides: TGTGCCAGCAGTTTAATGGCAGATCGCACAGATACGCAGTATTTT.

The chain employs TRBV28 and TRBJ1-3, with D unresolved. CDR1 and CDR2 from the germline V gene are MDHEN and SYDVKM. The V end lost 5 bases, the J end lost 9 bases, and 14 bases lay between the germline ends. The CDR3 consists of 13 residues. Here the CDR3 reads CASSPTGGGTIYF. In DNA, the CDR3 is TGTGCCAGCAGTCCCACCGGTGGTGGCACCATATATTTT.

This chain links TRBV9 with TRBJ2-1, with 12 bases aligning to TRBD2. CDR1 and CDR2 (germline): SGDLS, YYNGEE. The junction had 7 bases not matched to a gene; V was cut back by 0 bases and J by 0 bases. The length of the CDR3 is 19 residues. This CDR3 is CASSVEAELAGGSYNEQFF. CDR3 bases: TGTGCCAGCAGCGTAGAGGCGGAACTAGCGGGAGGCTCCTACAATGAGCAGTTCTTC.